The 28 T cell receptor beta chains below all came from one sample that was sequenced in a study of CD8 T cells in ankylosing spondylitis. MiXCR was run by TCRdb on the 5' RACE reads, yielding one entry per CDR3 protein. Of 150,000 to 200,000 distinct CDR3 sequences listed, 18% are singletons. Specimen: blood, either unsorted or a sorted T cell fraction (not recorded which). The receptors come from a male donor between 10 and 30 years old with ankylosing spondylitis or in good health (not recorded which).

The genes are TRBV27 and TRBJ2-1; possible D gene TRBD2, 6 bases. V shed 8 bases and J shed 0 bases, with 14 bases lying between them. Germline values: CDR1 MNHEY, CDR2 SMNVEV (reference sequence). CDR3 length: 15 amino acids. This CDR3 reads CASGRSESSYNEQFF. In DNA, the CDR3 is TGTGCCAGCGGGAGGAGCGAGAGCTCCTACAATGAGCAGTTCTTC.

This clonotype was seen ten or more times. This sequence joins TRBV19 and TRBJ2-1; D is perhaps TRBD1 or TRBD2 (5 bases each). Germline lookup yields CDR1 LNHDA and CDR2 SQIVND (reference sequence). Trimming shortened V by 1 base and J by 9 bases, and 16 bases separated the two germline ends. The CDR3 extends over 15 amino acids. The CDR3 DNA sequence: TGTGCCAGTAGTATAGTAGGGGCTATACGGGGTGAGCAGTTCTTC. Protein product: CASSIVGAIRGEQFF. Complete variable domain (other parts from reference TRBV19 and TRBJ2-1): DGGITQSPKYLFRKEGQNVTLSCEQNLNHDAMYWYRQDPGQGLRLIYYSQIVNDFQKGDIAEGYSVSREKKESFPLTVTSAQKNPTAFYLCASSIVGAIRGEQFFGPGTRLTVL.

This clonotype was counted at least ten times. CDR3 region: CASSPEDGQIRFF. The CDR3 coding sequence is TGTGCCAGCAGCCCAGAAGACGGACAGATCAGGTTCTTC. This sequence joins TRBV7-9 and TRBJ2-1; possibly TRBD1 for D (6 bases). CDR3 length: 13 residues. Germline lookup yields CDR1 SEHNR and CDR2 FQNEAQ (reference sequence). The V end was cut by 5 bases, the J end by 15 bases, with 20 bases between.

CDR3 nucleotides: TGTGCCAGCAGTCCCCCGACTAGCGGCTACGAGCAGTACGTC. Its protein is CASSPPTSGYEQYV. The chain joins TRBV2 to TRBJ2-7; 9 positions agree with TRBD2. The CDR3 extends over 14 amino acids. J gave up 3 bases and V 5 bases, and 5 bases lay outside the gene matches. Germline CDR1 and CDR2: SNHLY and FYNNEI.

This clonotype was found many times. The chain couples TRBV14 to TRBJ2-4; the D gene is possibly TRBD1 (5 bases). Trimming left V 1 base short and J 9 bases short, with 13 bases between. This CDR3 region has 14 residues. Germline lookup yields CDR1 SGHDN and CDR2 FVKESK. The CDR3 bases are TGTGCCAGCAGCCAAGTACAGGAATGGGGCATTCAGTACTTC. Encoded protein: CASSQVQEWGIQYF.

This clonotype was counted ten times or more. This sequence joins TRBV15 and TRBJ2-1; no firm D call. The CDR3 is 14 amino acids. Trimming stripped 1 base from V and 6 bases from J, with 10 bases between. Germline assignment: CDR1 LNHNV and CDR2 YYDKDF (reference sequence). The CDR3 protein is CATSRGRVPNEQFF. The CDR3 DNA follows: TGTGCCACCAGCAGAGGAAGGGTTCCCAATGAGCAGTTCTTC.

This clonotype was counted ten times or more. The chain is built from TRBV6-5 and TRBJ1-6, with D possibly matching TRBD1 (6 bases). V shed 2 bases and J shed 3 bases, with 11 bases lying between them. Germline assignment: CDR1 MNHEY and CDR2 SVGAGI. The length of the CDR3 is 16 residues. This chain's CDR3 is CASSYQGTLYNSPLHF. The DNA for the CDR3 is TGTGCCAGCAGTTACCAGGGGACTCTCTATAATTCACCCCTCCACTTT.

For this clonotype: A clone one base away is much larger, so this may be a read error. The gene calls are TRBV19 and TRBJ1-1; no definite D call. In germline, CDR1 is LNHDA, CDR2 SQIVND (reference sequence). CDR3 length equals 13 residues. The CDR3 region has the DNA TGTTCCAGTAGTATGGGAAGGAACACTGAAGCTTTCTTT. It codes for CSSSMGRNTEAFF. The complete variable domain, with remaining parts taken from reference TRBV19 and TRBJ1-1, reads DGGITQSPKYLFRKEGQNVTLSCEQNLNHDAMYWYRQDPGQGLRLIYYSQIVNDFQKGDIAEGYSVSREKKESFPLTVTSAQKNPTAFYLCSSSMGRNTEAFFGQGTRLTVV.

V usage is TRBV25-1 and J usage is TRBJ2-5; 11 positions agree with TRBD2. J was trimmed by 1 base and V by 4 bases; bases with no gene match: 2. CDR3 length: 15 amino acids. Per germline, CDR1 MGHDK and CDR2 SYGVNS. The CDR3 sequence: CASSVLAGAQETQYF. As DNA, the CDR3 is TGTGCCAGCAGTGTACTAGCGGGAGCCCAAGAGACCCAGTACTTC.

This clonotype was counted at least ten times. V usage is TRBV7-2 and J usage is TRBJ2-5; D is perhaps TRBD1 or TRBD2 (5 bases each). The CDR3 loop spans 15 amino acids. Looked up from germline, CDR1 is SGHTA and CDR2 is FQGNSA. Trimming cost V 1 base and J 0 bases, with 9 bases left between them. The DNA of the CDR3 is TGTGCCAGCAGCTTAGGATGGGGGTACCAAGAGACCCAGTACTTC. This encodes CASSLGWGYQETQYF.

The table lists this clonotype with a few counts. The chain carries TRBV7-6 and TRBJ2-1; no definite D call. Deletions cut 3 bases from V and 5 bases from J, with 14 bases between. The CDR3 loop spans 15 amino acids. CDR1 is SGHVS and CDR2 is FNYEAQ in the germline V gene. This CDR3 reads CASSFKGGSNNEQFF. CDR3 in DNA: TGTGCCAGCAGCTTCAAGGGTGGGTCTAACAATGAGCAGTTCTTC.

Many counts were recorded for this clonotype. The chain couples TRBV6-2 or TRBV6-3 to TRBJ2-5; TRBD2 matches 15 bases. Germline-derived CDR1 and CDR2 are MNHEY and SVGEGT. The CDR3 is 17 amino acids. Trimming at V came to 5 bases and at J to 7 bases, leaving 11 bases not matched to a gene. The CDR3 DNA follows: TGTGCCAGCAGTATAGAGCCGGGACTAGCGGGAGGCGGGACCCAGTACTTC. Protein: CASSIEPGLAGGGTQYF.

This clonotype was detected ten times or more. The J gene is TRBJ2-2, the V gene TRBV27, with 12 bases that match TRBD2. CDR1 and CDR2 from the germline V gene are MNHEY and SMNVEV (reference sequence). Trimming removed 4 bases from V and 2 bases from J; junction bases left unmatched: 8. This CDR3 comprises 18 residues. DNA of the CDR3: TGTGCCAGCAGTTCGCCCCGACTAGCGGGAGCCAACACCGGGGAGCTGTTTTTT. Its translation is CASSSPRLAGANTGELFF.

The chain uses TRBV20-1 and TRBJ1-2; the D is unclear. The CDR3 has 12 residues. In germline, CDR1 is DFQATT, CDR2 SNEGSKA (reference sequence). Trimming took 1 base from V and 3 from J, leaving 6 bases between them. The CDR3 region is CSARGQDYGYTF. The CDR3 DNA reads TGCAGTGCTAGAGGTCAGGACTATGGCTACACCTTC.

This clonotype was recorded many times. This chain uses TRBV4-2 with TRBJ2-5; 8 positions match TRBD2. Germline CDR1 LGHNA, CDR2 YNFKEQ. The CDR3 length is 16 residues. With V trimmed by 1 base and J by 4 bases, 8 bases remained unmatched. The CDR3 DNA is TGTGCCAGCAGCCAAGTTCGAAGCGGGAGAGGAGAGACCCAGTACTTC. Translation gives CASSQVRSGRGETQYF.

This clonotype was detected only a few times. This chain links TRBV2 with TRBJ2-1; 10 bases match TRBD2. The CDR3 has 20 amino acids. Germline CDR1 and CDR2: SNHLY and FYNNEI. V was clipped by 5 bases and J by 6 bases; unmatched bases: 22. DNA of the CDR3: TGTGCCAGCAGTCCATCCCGGACTAGCGGTCGGCTCGCGGTCCCCAATGAGCAGTTCTTC. Translating it yields CASSPSRTSGRLAVPNEQFF.

The chain is built from TRBV6-5 and TRBJ2-7; D could derive from TRBD1 or TRBD2 (5 bases each). This CDR3 is 14 amino acids long. V was trimmed by 4 bases and J by 4 bases, leaving 14 bases between them. CDR1 is MNHEY and CDR2 is SVGAGI in the germline V gene. CDR3 nucleotide sequence: TGTGCCAGCAGTTTGGGGGATGGACCTTACGAGCAGTACTTC. This codes for CASSLGDGPYEQYF.

The rearrangement joins TRBV29-1 to TRBJ2-7; a possible D gene is TRBD1 (5 bases). Trimming cost V 4 bases and J 2 bases, with 12 bases left between them. This CDR3 spans 13 amino acids. CDR1 is SQVTM and CDR2 is ANQGSEA in the germline V gene. In DNA, the CDR3 is TGCAGCGTTGGTAGGGGCGGAACCTACGAGCAGTACTTC. Translated, it gives CSVGRGGTYEQYF.

This clonotype was observed at least ten times. This rearrangement joins TRBV12-3 or TRBV12-4 to TRBJ2-6; no firm D call. Trimming shortened V by 3 bases and J by 0 bases, and 9 bases separated the two germline ends. CDR3 length: 16 residues. The CDR3 spells CASSFSVASGANVLTF. CDR3 sequence (DNA): TGTGCCAGCAGTTTTTCAGTTGCCTCTGGGGCCAACGTCCTGACTTTC.

The table lists this clonotype with many counts. The chain couples TRBV11-2 to TRBJ2-7; 7 nucleotides line up with TRBD2. Trimming cost V 5 bases and J 0 bases; bases outside gene matches: 7. Germline assignment: CDR1 SGHAT and CDR2 FQNNGV. This CDR3 spans 15 amino acids. For the CDR3, the DNA is TGTGCCAGCAGCCTGGATGGGGGGGACTCCTACGAGCAGTACGTC. Residues: CASSLDGGDSYEQYV.

This clonotype was seen at least ten times. V gene TRBV29-1 combines with J gene TRBJ2-5; D is undetermined. Germline V lookup: CDR1 SQVTM, CDR2 ANQGSEA. The CDR3 consists of 10 residues. The V end lost 6 bases, the J end lost 4 bases, and 6 bases lay between the germline ends. The CDR3 DNA is TGCAGCGTACGGCTAGAGACCCAGTACTTC. The encoded protein is CSVRLETQYF.

This clonotype was observed a few times. This sequence joins TRBV29-1 and TRBJ2-1; TRBD1 aligns across 9 bases. Germline loops: CDR1 SQVTM, CDR2 ANQGSEA. V lost 2 bases to trimming and J lost 3 bases; unmatched junction nucleotides: 5. CDR3 length: 15 amino acids. CDR3 loop: CSVELPGQGYNEQFF. The CDR3 nucleotides are TGCAGCGTTGAACTACCGGGACAGGGCTACAATGAGCAGTTCTTC.

This clonotype was recorded many times. V is TRBV5-1 and J is TRBJ2-1, with TRBD2 identical over 10 bases. The germline gives CDR1 SGHRS, CDR2 YFSETQ. The V gene end was trimmed by 1 base and the J gene end by 5 bases; junction bases not matched to a gene: 3. This CDR3 contains 15 residues. This chain's CDR3 is CASSLYLAGDNEQFF. As DNA, the CDR3 is TGCGCCAGCAGCTTGTATCTAGCGGGAGACAATGAGCAGTTCTTC.

This clonotype was detected ten times or more. The V gene is TRBV2, the J gene TRBJ1-3; TRBD1 is a possible D gene (5 bases). CDR1 SNHLY and CDR2 FYNNEI come from the germline V gene. Trimming pared 8 bases from V and 8 bases from J, leaving 16 bases between. CDR3 length: 13 amino acids. The CDR3 here is CASEDKLTDTIYF. The CDR3 DNA sequence: TGTGCCAGCGAGGACAAGCTCACGGACACCATATATTTT.

This clonotype was counted at least ten times. This chain links TRBV5-1 with TRBJ2-7, with D perhaps matching TRBD2 (6 bases). Looked up from germline, CDR1 is SGHRS and CDR2 is YFSETQ. V lost 0 bases, J lost 3 bases, and 13 bases lay in between. This CDR3 contains 15 residues. The CDR3 DNA is TGCGCCAGCAGCTTGGAAAGCGGGCCACTCTACGAGCAGTACGTC. Protein sequence: CASSLESGPLYEQYV.

This clonotype was found a few times. The V call is TRBV29-1, the J call TRBJ2-2; D might be TRBD1 (5 bases). Between the trimmed V and J ends, which lost 7 bases and 6 bases, there was a span of 18 bases. Germline loops: CDR1 SQVTM, CDR2 ANQGSEA. CDR3 size: 14 residues. As DNA, the CDR3 is TGCAGCGGGATCCGGGCCATAGGGGCCGGGGAGCTGTTTTTT. As protein: CSGIRAIGAGELFF.

The gene calls are TRBV20-1 and TRBJ2-2; D may match TRBD1 or TRBD2 (5 bases each). Germline values: CDR1 DFQATT, CDR2 SNEGSKA (reference sequence). CDR3 length equals 13 residues. The ends were cut back, 6 bases at V and 8 bases at J, with 16 bases in the middle. The CDR3 loop is CSAIEGTLGELFF. CDR3 nucleotides: TGCAGTGCAATAGAGGGGACGTTGGGGGAGCTGTTTTTT.

Ten or more counts support this clonotype. The rearrangement uses TRBV6-5 and TRBJ2-1, with a possible D match to TRBD2 (5 bases). This CDR3 comprises 19 residues. Germline CDR1 and CDR2: MNHEY and SVGAGI. Trimming stripped 0 bases from V and 1 base from J, with 19 bases between. As DNA, the CDR3 is TGTGCCAGCAGTTACTCGCCTTCCAAGCGGAGCCGATCCTACAATGAGCAGTTCTTC. Its protein product is CASSYSPSKRSRSYNEQFF.